This T cell receptor (beta chain) was recorded in a study of T cell responses to AZD1222 COVID-19 vaccine. Background on the study: Some second doses came at about 4 weeks and others at about 12 weeks; these were pooled. Study-wide results and limits: Spike was spanned by vaccine-associated CD4 TCRs, which were dominant at 160-218 and 743-854. Baseline seropositives among AZD1222 recipients totaled only 5 to 7.

CDR1 and CDR2 from the germline V gene are LNHNV and YYDKDF (reference sequence). The CDR3 covers 13 residues. V was cut by 4 bases and J by 3 bases, with 10 bases left in between. With regard to this clone: Antigen unknown.

Some clones are missing from TCRdb's copy, which holds only in-frame ones; the method was immunoSEQ multiplex PCR. The sample carries about 140,000 clones, roughly 91% recorded once. V and J are TRBV15 and TRBJ2-7; D is ambiguous. The source was peripheral blood, collected on day 0 of AZD1222 vaccination. The receptor's source is an adult in good health. This CDR3 reads CATSTGRVYEQYF. CDR3 coding DNA: TGTGCCACCAGCACCGGACGGGTCTACGAGCAGTACTTC.